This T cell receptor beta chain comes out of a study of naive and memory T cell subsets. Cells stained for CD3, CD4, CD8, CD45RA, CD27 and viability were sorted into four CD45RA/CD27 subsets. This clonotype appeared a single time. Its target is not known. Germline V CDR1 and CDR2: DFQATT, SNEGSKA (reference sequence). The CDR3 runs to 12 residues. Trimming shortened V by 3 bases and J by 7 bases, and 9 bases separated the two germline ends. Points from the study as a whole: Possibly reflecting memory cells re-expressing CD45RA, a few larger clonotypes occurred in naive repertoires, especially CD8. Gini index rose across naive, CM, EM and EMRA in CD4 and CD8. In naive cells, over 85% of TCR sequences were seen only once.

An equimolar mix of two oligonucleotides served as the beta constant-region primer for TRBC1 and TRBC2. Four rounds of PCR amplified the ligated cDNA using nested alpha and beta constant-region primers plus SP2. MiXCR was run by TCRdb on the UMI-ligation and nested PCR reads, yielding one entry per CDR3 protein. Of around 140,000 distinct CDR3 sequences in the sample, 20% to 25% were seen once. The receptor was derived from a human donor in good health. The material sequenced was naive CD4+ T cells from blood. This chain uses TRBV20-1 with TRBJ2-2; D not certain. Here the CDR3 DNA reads TGCAGTGCTAGGACCTTAATCGGGGAGCTGTTTTTT. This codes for CSARTLIGELFF.